Listed below are T cell receptor beta chains from one sample, sequenced in a study of blood T cell repertoires in COVID-19. The table came from immunoSEQ multiplex PCR; TCRdb's copy has only in-frame clones and leaves some out. The table includes over 250,000 clones, over 75% detected once. Input material: peripheral blood. Receptors were obtained from a human donor in a cohort sampled during active COVID-19. Both conserved end residues are trimmed from each CDR3.

v_gene,CDR3aa
TRBV30,AWTTGFSGNTIY
TRBV5-1,ASSLALAAEQY
TRBV20-1,SAPKRETQY
TRBV3-1/TRBV3-2,ASSQRYRVGTQETQY
TRBV6-5,ASRRTGRSYGYT
TRBV19,ASSLRTSGDLRRPYEQY
TRBV6-2/TRBV6-3,ASSQTSGASYEQY
TRBV29-1,SVLSSGRGSYNEQF
TRBV30,ACGKVGVIGQPQH
TRBV5-5,ASSSRQGNQPQH
TRBV11-2,ASSLGIGGEQF
TRBV6-6,ASNTGQLTDTQY
TRBV6-6,ASRSRKFRETQY
TRBV1,TSSPKRRSQPQH
TRBV27,ASSSRSSTEAF
TRBV7-8,ASSWGRSLAGYEQY
TRBV7-9,ASSTNGYEQY
TRBV2,ASTTDTSGDTQY
TRBV6-2/TRBV6-3,ASSRTSGSINEQF
TRBV13,ASSLSRGLRTDTQY
TRBV29-1,SVGDRGSETQY
TRBV5-1,ASSPRTSRGSYNEQF
TRBV4-1,ASSQAPNREGGYT
TRBV5-5,ASSPDGQANYGYT
TRBV12-3/TRBV12-4,ASSSLEDSPLH
TRBV5-4,ASSSISRDESPLH
TRBV14,ASSLGREVTGELF
TRBV10-3,AIKDSGNTIY
TRBV13,ASSSGQGKNIQY
TRBV5-5,ASTHGTSEYYEQY
TRBV7-2,ASSLQFGELGYT